This T cell receptor (beta chain) came from a study of blood T cell repertoires in COVID-19. V shed 1 base, J shed 10 bases, and the junction held 3 bases outside the gene matches. The germline CDR1 and CDR2 sequences are GTSNPN and SVGIG (reference sequence). The CDR3 has 13 residues. Using immunoSEQ multiplex PCR, the repertoire was profiled, and TCRdb retains in-frame clones only, with some absent. The table includes some 300,000 clones, 85% detected once. The sequence was collected from a woman in her fifties or sixties with active or convalescent COVID-19. Sequencing was performed on peripheral blood. This sequence joins TRBV30 and TRBJ1-6, with 8 bases matching TRBD1. The DNA for the CDR3 is TGTGCCTGGAGTGGGACAGGGAGGTCACCCCTCCACTTT. Amino acids: CAWSGTGRSPLHF.